These 14 T cell receptor beta chains originate from one sample sequenced in a study of T cells after yellow fever vaccination. TCRdb recomputed calls from the 5' RACE reads with MiXCR, one row per CDR3 protein. Seen here are about 430,000 distinct CDR3 sequences, 18% observed once, and the top ten hold roughly a sixth. This specimen consisted of PBMCs, obtained before the yellow fever booster vaccination. Source of these receptors: a man between 18 and 35 years old who received the YFV17D yellow fever vaccine.

This clonotype has just a few counts. The chain is built from TRBV6-6 and TRBJ2-3; the D gene is possibly TRBD2 (5 bases). The CDR3 runs 15 residues. V was shortened by 4 bases and J by 2 bases, with 13 bases between the two germline ends. Germline assignment: CDR1 MNHNY and CDR2 SVGAGI (reference sequence). The CDR3 DNA is TGTGCCAGCAGTTGGAGGAGCAGAACCACAGATACGCAGTATTTT. Translated, it gives CASSWRSRTTDTQYF.

In this sample, this clonotype turned up a few times. The chain employs TRBV15 and TRBJ2-2; TRBD1 might be the D (6 bases). Germline V gene data show CDR1 as LNHNV and CDR2 as YYDKDF (reference sequence). This CDR3 is 14 amino acids long. The V gene lost 5 bases and the J gene lost 8 bases, with 15 bases spanning the gap. The chain's CDR3 is CATSSGVTGGELFF. The CDR3 coding sequence is TGTGCCACCAGCTCAGGGGTTACGGGTGGGGAGCTGTTTTTT.

The V call is TRBV28, the J call TRBJ1-5; maybe TRBD1 (5 bases). Trimming took 5 bases from V and 5 from J, leaving 13 bases between them. The CDR3 loop spans 14 amino acids. The V gene's germline CDR1 is MDHEN and CDR2 SYDVKM. The CDR3 here is CASSTATEYQPQHF. As DNA, the CDR3 is TGTGCCAGCAGTACTGCGACAGAATATCAGCCCCAGCATTTT. Using reference TRBV28 and TRBJ1-5 for the parts outside the CDR3, the full variable domain is DVKVTQSSRYLVKRTGEKVFLECVQDMDHENMFWYRQDPGLGLRLIYFSYDVKMKEKGDIPEGYSVSREKKERFSLILESASTNQTSMYLCASSTATEYQPQHFGDGTRLSIL.

This chain uses TRBV7-2 with TRBJ2-3, with unresolved D. V lost 2 bases and J 5 bases, leaving 11 bases between the germline ends. CDR3 length: 14 residues. Per the germline V gene, CDR1 is SGHTA and CDR2 is FQGNSA. CDR3 in amino acids: CASSLNFVGDTQYF. For the CDR3, the DNA is TGTGCCAGCAGCTTAAATTTCGTTGGAGATACGCAGTATTTT.

The V and J genes are TRBV28 and TRBJ2-7, with 11 bases identical to TRBD1. Per the germline V gene, CDR1 is MDHEN and CDR2 is SYDVKM. There are 13 residues in the CDR3. The V gene end was trimmed by 3 bases and the J gene end by 9 bases; junction bases not matched to a gene: 4. CDR3 loop: CASSFSDRGPQYV. Written as DNA, the CDR3 is TGTGCCAGCAGTTTCTCGGACAGGGGGCCGCAGTACGTC.

The rearrangement links TRBV29-1 to TRBJ2-3; D unresolved. The CDR3 is 12 residues long. Per germline, CDR1 SQVTM and CDR2 ANQGSEA. V dropped 7 bases and J dropped 3 bases, with 11 bases sitting between them. The DNA of the CDR3 is TGCAGCGACCTAGACGAAACAGATACGCAGTATTTT. It translates to CSDLDETDTQYF.

V and J are TRBV29-1 and TRBJ2-3; D is perhaps TRBD2 (6 bases). Trimming pared 5 bases from V and 6 bases from J, leaving 12 bases between. The CDR3 extends over 12 amino acids. Germline CDR1 SQVTM, CDR2 ANQGSEA. The CDR3 DNA sequence: TGCAGCGTTAGCGGTCGGGGGGATACGCAGTATTTT. Amino acids: CSVSGRGDTQYF.

The V and J genes are TRBV7-9 and TRBJ2-7; 7 bases map to TRBD2. The germline CDR1 and CDR2 sequences are SEHNR and FQNEAQ (reference sequence). The CDR3 spans 15 residues. The ends lost 1 base at V and 3 bases at J; junction bases unmatched: 6. CDR3 sequence reads: CASSLGGLAVYEQYV. The CDR3 region has the DNA TGTGCCAGCAGCTTAGGAGGCCTAGCGGTCTACGAGCAGTACGTC.

A few counts support this clonotype. The V gene is TRBV29-1, the J gene TRBJ1-2, with D uncertain. From germline, CDR1 is SQVTM and CDR2 ANQGSEA. The CDR3 length is 12 residues. Trimming shortened V by 4 bases and J by 4 bases, and 10 bases separated the two germline ends. As DNA, the CDR3 is TGCAGCGTTGCTCCAGACGTCTATGGCTACACCTTC. It encodes CSVAPDVYGYTF.

This clonotype was recorded at least ten times. The rearrangement uses TRBV5-1 and TRBJ2-7; TRBD1 agrees at 7 bases. The germline CDR1 and CDR2 sequences are SGHRS and YFSETQ. V gave up 5 bases and J gave up 5 bases; unmatched junction bases: 16. This CDR3 is 16 amino acids long. CDR3 bases: TGCGCCAGCAGACCGCAGACAGGGAAGAATAGGAACGAGCAGTACTTC. This gives the protein CASRPQTGKNRNEQYF.

The sample holds many counts of this clonotype. The chain couples TRBV7-2 to TRBJ2-3; 7 nucleotides align to TRBD1. The CDR3 has 16 amino acids. Germline V gene data show CDR1 as SGHTA and CDR2 as FQGNSA. V lost 2 bases to trimming and J lost 4 bases; unmatched junction nucleotides: 9. CDR3 protein: CASSLSRGGGPDTQYF. The CDR3 nucleotides read TGTGCCAGCAGCTTAAGTCGAGGGGGCGGACCAGATACGCAGTATTTT.

This clonotype was counted a few times. The genes are TRBV5-1 and TRBJ2-3, with TRBD1 identical over 9 bases. Germline V lookup: CDR1 SGHRS, CDR2 YFSETQ. V lost 4 bases, J lost 2 bases, and 8 bases stayed unmatched. This CDR3 has 16 residues. CDR3 nucleotide sequence: TGCGCCAGCAGCATCACAGGGGGCGATGTCACAGATACGCAGTATTTT. As protein: CASSITGGDVTDTQYF.

This clonotype was recorded a few times. V and J are TRBV4-2 and TRBJ1-2; 7 bases map to TRBD1. The germline gives CDR1 LGHNA, CDR2 YNFKEQ. V was clipped by 5 bases and J by 1 base; unmatched bases: 7. The CDR3 runs 15 residues. CDR3 protein: CASSGRDRYNYGYTF. In DNA, the CDR3 is TGTGCCAGCAGCGGCCGGGACAGATATAACTATGGCTACACCTTC.

This clonotype was detected once. The chain employs TRBV15 and TRBJ1-5; maybe TRBD1 (6 bases). Germline assignment: CDR1 LNHNV and CDR2 YYDKDF (reference sequence). The CDR3 has 14 residues. Trimming shortened V by 0 bases and J by 4 bases, and 7 bases separated the two germline ends. CDR3 sequence: CATSRERGNQPQHF. The CDR3 DNA is TGTGCCACCAGCAGAGAAAGGGGGAATCAGCCCCAGCATTTT.